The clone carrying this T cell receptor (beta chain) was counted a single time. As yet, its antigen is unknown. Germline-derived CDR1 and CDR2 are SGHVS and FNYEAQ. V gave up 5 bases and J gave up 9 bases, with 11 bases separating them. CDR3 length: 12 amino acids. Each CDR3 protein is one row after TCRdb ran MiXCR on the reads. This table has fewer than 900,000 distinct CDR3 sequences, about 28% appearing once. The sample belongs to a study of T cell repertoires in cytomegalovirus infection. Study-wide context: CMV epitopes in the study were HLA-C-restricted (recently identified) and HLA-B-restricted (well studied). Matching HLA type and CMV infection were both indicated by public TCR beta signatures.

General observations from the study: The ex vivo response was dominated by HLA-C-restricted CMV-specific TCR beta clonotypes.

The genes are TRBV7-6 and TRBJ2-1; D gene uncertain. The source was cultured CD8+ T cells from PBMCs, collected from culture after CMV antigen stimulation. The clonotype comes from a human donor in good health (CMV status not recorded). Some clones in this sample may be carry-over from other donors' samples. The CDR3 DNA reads TGTGCCAGCAGCCCCAATGAAGGTGAGCAGTTCTTC. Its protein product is CASSPNEGEQFF.